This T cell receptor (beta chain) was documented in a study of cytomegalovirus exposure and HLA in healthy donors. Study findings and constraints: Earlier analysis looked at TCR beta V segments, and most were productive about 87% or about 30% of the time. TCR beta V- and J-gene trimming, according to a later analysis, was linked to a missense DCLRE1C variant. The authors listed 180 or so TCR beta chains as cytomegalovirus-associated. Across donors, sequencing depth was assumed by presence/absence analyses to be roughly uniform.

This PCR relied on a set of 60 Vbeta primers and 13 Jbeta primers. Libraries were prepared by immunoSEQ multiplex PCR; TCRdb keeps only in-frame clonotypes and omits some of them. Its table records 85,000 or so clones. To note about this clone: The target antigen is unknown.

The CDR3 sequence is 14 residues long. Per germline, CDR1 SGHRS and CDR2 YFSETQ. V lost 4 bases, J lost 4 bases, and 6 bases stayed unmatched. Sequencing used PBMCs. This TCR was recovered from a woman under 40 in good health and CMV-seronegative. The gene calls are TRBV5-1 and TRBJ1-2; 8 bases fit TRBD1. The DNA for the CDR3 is TGCGCCAGCAGCCCGGGACAGGAGGGCTATGGCTACACCTTC. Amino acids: CASSPGQEGYGYTF.